Each of the 10 T cell receptor beta chains below was sequenced from the same sample in a study of identical twins. Each CDR3 protein gets one entry after TCRdb re-called the 5' RACE reads with MiXCR. The data hold approximately 190,000 distinct CDR3 sequences, with 15% observed a single time. This sample also appeared in a second study, on T cells expressing NK-cell markers.

Sequenced sample: CD8+ T cells sorted from blood. The receptor set was obtained from a woman aged 18-35 years in good health.

The chain has TRBV9 and TRBJ2-7; no definite D call. Looked up from germline, CDR1 is SGDLS and CDR2 is YYNGEE. Trimming cost V 2 bases and J 5 bases, with 11 bases left between them. This CDR3 has 13 amino acids. CDR3 loop: CASSVWGTDEQYF. The CDR3 DNA reads as TGTGCCAGCAGCGTCTGGGGTACGGACGAGCAGTACTTC.

The sample holds a few counts of this clonotype. The chain recombines TRBV24-1 with TRBJ2-2; D is perhaps TRBD1 or TRBD2 (5 bases each). The germline V gene has CDR1 KGHDR and CDR2 SFDVKD. The CDR3 has 15 amino acids. Between the trimmed V and J ends, which lost 4 bases and 4 bases, there was a span of 12 bases. For the CDR3, the DNA is TGTGCCACCAGTGACCCACAGGAGGCCACCGGGGAGCTGTTTTTT. This translates into CATSDPQEATGELFF.

This clonotype has a handful of counts. The CDR3 bases are TGCAGCGTGGTTATCGGGTTAGTGGGGCAGACCCAGTACTTC. Encoded protein: CSVVIGLVGQTQYF. The V gene is TRBV29-1, the J gene TRBJ2-5; a possible D gene is TRBD1 (5 bases). The V and J ends lost 6 bases and 6 bases respectively, with 20 bases between them. Germline V gene sequence: CDR1 SQVTM, CDR2 ANQGSEA. The CDR3 spans 14 residues.

J is TRBJ2-7 and V is TRBV12-3 or TRBV12-4; D is uncertain. The CDR3 covers 13 residues. The V gene lost 3 bases and the J gene lost 6 bases, with 12 bases spanning the gap. CDR3 sequence: CASSFILGAEQYF. The CDR3 DNA reads TGTGCCAGCAGTTTTATCCTAGGAGCCGAGCAGTACTTC.

This clonotype came up a few times. The V call is TRBV12-5, the J call TRBJ2-7; the match to TRBD1 covers 8 bases. This CDR3 is 14 amino acids long. Germline trimming cut 1 base from V and 5 bases from J; bases unmatched to any gene: 4. Per the germline V gene, CDR1 is LGHNT and CDR2 is FRNRAP. This CDR3 is CASGLGTGYDEQYF. DNA for the CDR3: TGTGCTAGTGGTTTGGGGACAGGGTATGACGAGCAGTACTTC. The full variable domain, in which reference TRBV12-5 and TRBJ2-7 provide the parts outside the CDR3, is DARVTQTPRHKVTEMGQEVTMRCQPILGHNTVFWYRQTMMQGLELLAYFRNRAPLDDSGMPKDRFSAEMPDATLATLKIQPSEPRDSAVYFCASGLGTGYDEQYFGPGTRLTVT.

This chain uses TRBV9 with TRBJ2-2; no firm D call. V was cut by 3 bases and J by 6 bases, with 15 bases left in between. The CDR3 loop spans 15 amino acids. Per the germline V gene, CDR1 is SGDLS and CDR2 is YYNGEE. The CDR3 coding sequence is TGTGCCAGCAGCGGGCCCAAAGCCATGCCCGGGGAGCTGTTTTTT. This sequence encodes CASSGPKAMPGELFF.

This clonotype was seen a few times. V gene TRBV4-1 combines with J gene TRBJ2-1; TRBD2 agrees at 9 bases. With 3 bases clipped from V and 9 bases from J, the junction kept 15 bases outside the gene matches. CDR1 and CDR2 (germline): MGHRA, YSYEKL. The CDR3 is made up of 17 amino acids. The CDR3 coding sequence is TGCGCCAGCAGCCACCAGTTCCTAGCGGGGACATTAGGTGAGCAGTTCTTC. Translation gives CASSHQFLAGTLGEQFF.

The chain combines TRBV5-6 with TRBJ2-7; possibly TRBD2 for D (5 bases). Deletions cut 0 bases from V and 1 base from J, with 20 bases between. The CDR3 spans 18 residues. Looked up from germline, CDR1 is SGHDT and CDR2 is YYEEEE. This CDR3 is CASSLELPQYRESYEQYF. The DNA for the CDR3 is TGTGCCAGCAGCTTGGAACTACCCCAATATCGGGAATCCTACGAGCAGTACTTC.

The chain links TRBV20-1 to TRBJ2-1, with TRBD1 identical over 7 bases. CDR1 is DFQATT, CDR2 SNEGSKA, per germline (reference sequence). V lost 4 bases and J lost 4; bases outside the gene matches: 7. The CDR3 has 14 amino acids. Here the CDR3 DNA reads TGCAGTGCTAACCGGGACAGAATTTACAATGAGCAGTTCTTC. Protein product: CSANRDRIYNEQFF.

A few counts support this clonotype. The CDR3 sequence: CASRYRDSDGTQYF. In DNA, the CDR3 is TGCGCCAGCAGATATCGGGACTCTGACGGGACCCAGTACTTC. V usage is TRBV5-1 and J usage is TRBJ2-5; D perhaps matches TRBD2 (6 bases). Germline CDR1 SGHRS, CDR2 YFSETQ. The V gene lost 5 bases and the J gene lost 7 bases, with 18 bases spanning the gap. CDR3 length equals 14 residues.